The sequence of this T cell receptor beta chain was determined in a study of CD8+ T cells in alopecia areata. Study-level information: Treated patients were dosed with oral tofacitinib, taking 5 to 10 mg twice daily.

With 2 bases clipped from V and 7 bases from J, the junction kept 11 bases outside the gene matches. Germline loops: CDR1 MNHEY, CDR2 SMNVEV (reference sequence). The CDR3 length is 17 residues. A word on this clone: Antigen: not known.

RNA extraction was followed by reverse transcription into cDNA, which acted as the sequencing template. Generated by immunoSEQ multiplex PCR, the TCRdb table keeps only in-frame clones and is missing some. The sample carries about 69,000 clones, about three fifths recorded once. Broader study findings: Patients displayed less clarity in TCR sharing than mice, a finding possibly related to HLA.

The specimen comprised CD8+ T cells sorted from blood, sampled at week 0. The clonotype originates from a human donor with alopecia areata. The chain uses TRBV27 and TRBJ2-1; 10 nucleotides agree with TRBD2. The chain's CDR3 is CASSLEPLAGAQNEQFF. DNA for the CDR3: TGTGCCAGCAGTTTAGAGCCCCTAGCGGGGGCACAGAATGAGCAGTTCTTC.